This T cell receptor (beta chain) derives from a study of long-term antiretroviral therapy in people with HIV. Germline V gene data show CDR1 as SGHRS and CDR2 as YFSETQ. The germline V and J ends were trimmed by 4 bases and 4 bases, with 14 bases remaining between them. There are 14 residues in the CDR3. Runs used v3.0 of the immunoSEQ assay and were done at survey level. Only in-frame clones appear in the TCRdb table, and some are missing; sequencing was by immunoSEQ multiplex PCR. The sample comprises roughly 16,000 clones, about 91% of which are singletons, and roughly 8.3% rests with the top ten. Study-level results: Data on ART adherence, viral resistance or therapy changes were unavailable.

Note on this clone: As yet, its antigen is unknown.

Specimen: unsorted PBMCs, collected 0.3 years after starting antiretroviral therapy. The genes are TRBV5-1 and TRBJ1-1, with D perhaps TRBD1 (6 bases). The receptor was derived from a man aged 55 to 70 with HIV. This CDR3 is CASSTGAGRTEAFF. In nucleotides, the CDR3 is TGCGCCAGCAGCACGGGGGCTGGCCGCACTGAAGCTTTCTTT.